Below, one T cell receptor beta chain is given with its context. Only in-frame clones appear in the TCRdb table, and some are missing; sequencing was by immunoSEQ multiplex PCR. Of 150,000 to 200,000 clones listed, more than 75% are singletons. This record belongs to a study of blood T cell repertoires in COVID-19. Study overall: Samples taken during acute and convalescent COVID-19 were collected in the United States, Italy and Spain. Nucleic acid was either cDNA or gDNA, and it came from T cells, B-cell-depleted T cells, or PBMCs.

From germline, CDR1 is MNHEY and CDR2 SVGAGI. Deletions cut 2 bases from V and 6 bases from J, with 5 bases between. This CDR3 has 11 amino acids. Sequenced material: peripheral blood. The chain recombines TRBV6-5 with TRBJ2-7; D is unresolved. The receptor's source is a man over 45 who had recovered from COVID-19. The CDR3 region is CASSYSAEQYF. The CDR3 nucleotides read TGTGCCAGCAGTTACAGCGCCGAGCAGTACTTC.